The 16 T cell receptor beta chains below were found in one sample sequenced in a study of blood T cell repertoires in COVID-19. Here immunoSEQ multiplex PCR was the method, and the copy in TCRdb shows in-frame clones only, minus some. This sample carries 250,000 to 300,000 clones, around nine tenths of them seen once, and the ten largest clones take 1.5% to 2%. Sequencing was performed on PBMCs or T cells enriched from blood (not recorded which). These receptors were collected from a woman aged 35 to 49 who had recovered from COVID-19.

The chain joins TRBV7-2 to TRBJ1-1, with 9 positions matching TRBD1. The trim removed 0 bases at V and 4 bases at J, leaving 6 bases unmatched. The CDR3 runs 16 residues. Germline CDR1 is SGHTA and CDR2 is FQGNSA. In nucleotides, the CDR3 is TGTGCCAGCAGCTTAGCGGGACAGGGTTGGACCACTGAAGCTTTCTTT. This gives the protein CASSLAGQGWTTEAFF.

The chain has TRBV12-2 and TRBJ2-5; the D call of TRBD2 is as the table states it, not checked on the DNA. TRBV12-2 is a pseudogene locus. This CDR3 spans 13 amino acids. The DNA of the CDR3 is TGTGCAAGTCGCTTAGGAGGTCAAGAGACCCAGTACTTC. It specifies CASRLGGQETQYF.

The rearrangement uses TRBV5-1 and TRBJ2-3; a possible D gene is TRBD2 (6 bases). The V and J ends lost 1 base and 5 bases respectively, with 11 bases between them. The CDR3 totals 14 residues. Germline CDR1 SGHRS, CDR2 YFSETQ. The CDR3 loop is CASSLPGSLDTQYF. The DNA of the CDR3 is TGCGCCAGCAGCTTGCCCGGGAGCTTAGATACGCAGTATTTT.

The chain couples TRBV6-5 to TRBJ2-3, with D unclear. Per germline, CDR1 MNHEY and CDR2 SVGAGI. The V gene lost 6 bases and the J gene lost 0 bases, with 10 bases spanning the gap. This CDR3 is built from 14 residues. CDR3 nucleotides: TGTGCCAGCAGGCTTACTTTGAGCACAGATACGCAGTATTTT. Its protein is CASRLTLSTDTQYF.

This clone was seen many times. The rearrangement links TRBV4-1 to TRBJ1-2; D is perhaps TRBD1 (6 bases). Trimming pared 2 bases from V and 5 bases from J, leaving 24 bases between. The CDR3 sequence is 18 residues long. The germline CDR1 and CDR2 sequences are MGHRA and YSYEKL. CDR3 DNA: TGCGCCAGCAGCCAAAAGACGGGGCAGTGGACAGAATCGTATGGCTACACCTTC. Translation gives CASSQKTGQWTESYGYTF.

The V call is TRBV7-2, the J call TRBJ2-4; perhaps TRBD2 as D (6 bases). In germline, CDR1 is SGHTA, CDR2 FQGNSA. Trimming pared 2 bases from V and 8 bases from J, leaving 13 bases between. The CDR3 has 14 residues. CDR3 nucleotide sequence: TGTGCCAGCAGCTTACGACTAGATACGGACATTCAGTACTTC. Its translation is CASSLRLDTDIQYF. The whole variable domain, filled in from reference TRBV7-2 and TRBJ2-4, reads GAGVSQSPSNKVTEKGKDVELRCDPISGHTALYWYRQSLGQGLEFLIYFQGNSAPDKSGLPSDRFSAERTGGSVSTLTIQRTQQEDSAVYLCASSLRLDTDIQYFGAGTRLSVL.

The V gene is TRBV7-9, the J gene TRBJ2-5, with TRBD2 matching 7 bases. CDR3 size: 13 residues. CDR1 and CDR2 (germline): SEHNR, FQNEAQ (reference sequence). Trimming took 8 bases from V and 1 from J; bases not matched to a gene: 4. CDR3 DNA: TGTGCCAGCGGGAGGGGCACCCAAGAGACCCAGTACTTC. Protein product: CASGRGTQETQYF. The whole variable domain, remainder taken from reference TRBV7-9 and TRBJ2-5, is DTGVSQNPRHKITKRGQNVTFRCDPISEHNRLYWYRQTLGQGPEFLTYFQNEAQLEKSRLLSDRFSAERPKGSFSTLEIQRTEQGDSAMYLCASGRGTQETQYFGPGTRLLVL.

V is TRBV11-3 and J is TRBJ2-1; 9 nucleotides match TRBD2. This CDR3 comprises 15 residues. Germline V gene data show CDR1 as SGHNT and CDR2 as YENEEA. V shed 5 bases and J 3 bases; nucleotides not matched to a gene: 5. The chain's CDR3 is CASSPSSGNYNEQFF. CDR3 nucleotides: TGTGCCAGCAGCCCCTCTAGCGGGAACTACAATGAGCAGTTCTTC. Full variable domain (rest looked up from reference TRBV11-3 and TRBJ2-1): EAGVVQSPRYKIIEKKQPVAFWCNPISGHNTLYWYLQNLGQGPELLIRYENEEAVDDSQLPKDRFSAERLKGVDSTLKIQPAELGDSAVYLCASSPSSGNYNEQFFGPGTRLTVL.

The chain has TRBV7-6 and TRBJ2-7; tentatively, D is TRBD2 (5 bases). There are 13 residues in the CDR3. V lost 2 bases to trimming and J lost 5 bases, with 10 bases between them. From germline, CDR1 is SGHVS and CDR2 FNYEAQ. The CDR3 spells CASSLRTLDEQYF. Written as DNA, the CDR3 is TGTGCCAGCAGCTTAAGGACTCTGGACGAGCAGTACTTC.

The chain joins TRBV5-1 to TRBJ1-1; no firm D call. The V end lost 0 bases, the J end lost 2 bases, and 8 bases lay between the germline ends. The CDR3 sequence is 14 residues long. The germline V gene encodes CDR1 SGHRS and CDR2 YFSETQ. The DNA of the CDR3 is TGCGCCAGCAGCTTGGACCTAGGAAACACTGAAGCTTTCTTT. This gives the protein CASSLDLGNTEAFF.

The J gene is TRBJ2-1, the V gene TRBV27, with 12 bases lining up with TRBD2. V shed 6 bases, J shed 7 bases, and the junction held 7 bases outside the gene matches. In germline, CDR1 is MNHEY, CDR2 SMNVEV (reference sequence). This CDR3 spans 15 amino acids. Written as DNA, the CDR3 is TGTGCCAGCAGCCCTACTAGCGGGAGGTGGAATGAGCAGTTCTTC. Protein product: CASSPTSGRWNEQFF.

The chain has TRBV18 and TRBJ2-3, with D possibly being TRBD2 (6 bases). The CDR3 has 15 amino acids. V was trimmed by 3 bases and J by 6 bases, leaving 16 bases between them. Germline values: CDR1 KGHSH, CDR2 LQKENI. The CDR3 sequence is CASSPLGGIGDTQYF. The CDR3 DNA reads TGTGCCAGCTCACCCCTGGGCGGGATCGGGGATACGCAGTATTTT.

V gene TRBV3-1 (or the pseudogene TRBV3-2) combines with J gene TRBJ1-6; D possibly corresponds to TRBD1 (5 bases). CDR1 is LGHDT, CDR2 YNNKEL, per germline (reference sequence). The V and J ends lost 1 base and 10 bases respectively, with 14 bases between them. The CDR3 contains 15 residues. CDR3 DNA: TGTGCCAGCAGCCAAGTCTCGGGACTCGGCTCACCCCTCCACTTT. It translates to CASSQVSGLGSPLHF.

This chain joins TRBV4-2 and TRBJ1-1; 9 positions match TRBD1. Germline V gene data show CDR1 as LGHNA and CDR2 as YNFKEQ. V shed 3 bases and J 1 base; nucleotides not matched to a gene: 9. The CDR3 covers 17 residues. The CDR3 nucleotides read TGTGCCAGCAGCCACACCGGGACAGGGCATAGGAACACTGAAGCTTTCTTT. Translation: CASSHTGTGHRNTEAFF.

The rearrangement joins TRBV18 to TRBJ1-3; 7 bases align to TRBD1. Germline CDR1 and CDR2: KGHSH and LQKENI. Germline trimming cut 5 bases from V and 4 bases from J; bases unmatched to any gene: 8. The CDR3 is 15 amino acids. CDR3 protein: CASSSTGRLGNTIYF. The CDR3 nucleotides read TGTGCCAGCTCATCGACAGGGAGACTCGGAAACACCATATATTTT.

The genes are TRBV28 and TRBJ1-2, with D possibly TRBD1 on 5 matching bases. V was trimmed by 3 bases and J by 0 bases, leaving 11 bases between them. Germline CDR1 is MDHEN and CDR2 is SYDVKM. This CDR3 spans 15 amino acids. CDR3 nucleotide sequence: TGTGCCAGCAGTTTCCACAGGTTACCTAACTATGGCTACACCTTC. Residues: CASSFHRLPNYGYTF.